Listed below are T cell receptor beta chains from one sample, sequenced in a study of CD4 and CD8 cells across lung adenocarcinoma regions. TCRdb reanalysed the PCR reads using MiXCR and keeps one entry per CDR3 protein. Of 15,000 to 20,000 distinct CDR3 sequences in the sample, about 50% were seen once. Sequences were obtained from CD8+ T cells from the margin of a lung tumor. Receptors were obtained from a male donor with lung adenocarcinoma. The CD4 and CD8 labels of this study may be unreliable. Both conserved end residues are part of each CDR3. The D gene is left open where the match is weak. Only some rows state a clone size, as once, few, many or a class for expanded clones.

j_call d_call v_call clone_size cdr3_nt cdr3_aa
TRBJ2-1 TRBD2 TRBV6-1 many TGTGCCAGCACACGGGCGGGAGGGGGGGATGAGCAGTTCTTC CASTRAGGGDEQFF
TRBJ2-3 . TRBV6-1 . TGTGCCAGCCAGTATAGCGGTAGCACAGATACGCAGTATTTT CASQYSGSTDTQYF
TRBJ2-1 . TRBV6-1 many TGTGCCAGCAGTGAAGCGGGGAACCCCGCCAATGAGCAGTTCTTC CASSEAGNPANEQFF
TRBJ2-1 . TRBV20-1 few TGCAGTGCTAGCCGTGATGACGAGCAGTTCTTC CSASRDDEQFF
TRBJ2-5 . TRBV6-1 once TGTGCCAGCAGTATTCAGGGGTTAGCAGAAGAGACCCAGTACTTC CASSIQGLAEETQYF
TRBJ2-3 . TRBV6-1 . TGTGCCAGCAGGGAAGCCGGGGGCGGGGACCGGGATACCCAGTATTTT CASREAGGGDRDTQYF
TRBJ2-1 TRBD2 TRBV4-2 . TGTGCCAGCAGCCAAGGCGCGGGAGGGGGCTACAATGAGCAGTTCTTC CASSQGAGGGYNEQFF
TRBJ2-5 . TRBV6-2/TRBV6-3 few TGTGCCAGCAGTTACCCCGCAACCATACAGAAGCAAGAGACCCAGTACTTC CASSYPATIQKQETQYF
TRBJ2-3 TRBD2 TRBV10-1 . TGCGCGGGCAGCGGGGGCCGTGGCACAGAGACGCAGTATTTC CAGSGGRGTETQYF
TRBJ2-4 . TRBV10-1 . TGCGCCAGCAGTGCGGGGCTGGGAGCCAAAAATATTCAGTACTTC CASSAGLGAKNIQYF
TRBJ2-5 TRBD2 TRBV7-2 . TGTGCCAGCAGCGCCGATCTAGCGGGGGGGAAGACCCAGTACTTC CASSADLAGGKTQYF